This TCR beta chain was documented in a study of cytomegalovirus exposure and HLA in healthy donors. PCR was performed using 60 Vbeta and 13 Jbeta primers. The data were produced by immunoSEQ multiplex PCR, yet TCRdb's version contains in-frame clones alone and is incomplete. The sample records around 150,000 clones, approximately 71% being singletons. Study-level results: In a later analysis, specific HLA alleles were associated with 15,000 to 20,000 TCR beta sequences at a 0.05 false discovery rate. An analysis was carried out at a later point. It showed that HLA-associated TCR beta chains were more clonally expanded than equally common non-associated chains. With DRB1 most and HLA-C fewest, TCR association rates differed between HLA loci in a later analysis.

Germline V gene data show CDR1 as MNHEY and CDR2 as SVGAGI. This CDR3 region has 13 residues. J was trimmed by 8 bases and V by 4 bases; bases with no gene match: 5. This clone came up a few times. No antigen is known for it. Whereas donors were nominally healthy upon sampling, unrecorded immune exposures were probable. The rearrangement uses TRBV6-5 and TRBJ1-3; TRBD1 agrees at 7 bases. Sequencing was carried out using PBMCs. The receptor comes from a woman aged 18-30 years in good health and CMV-seropositive. The CDR3 sequence is CASSSTGEDTIYF. CDR3 bases: TGTGCCAGCAGTTCAACAGGGGAAGACACCATATATTTT.